This is a list of T cell receptor beta chains from one sample in a study of identifying expanded T cells in peripheral blood. The repertoire was sequenced with immunoSEQ multiplex PCR; TCRdb's copy has only in-frame clones and lacks some. This repertoire shows 97,000 or so clones, about nine tenths found once; its top ten account for 14%. Sequencing used blood. The receptors stem from a person aged 18 to 75 in good health. The CDR3 runs from the conserved cysteine through the conserved F or W. The D gene is left open where the match is weak. Size values are once, few and many counts, or a class for expanded clones, and some rows have none.

NA	TRBV2	TRBJ1-5	NA	TGTGCCACCAAAGGCGACAGCAATCAGCCCCAGCATTTT	CATKGDSNQPQHF
NA	TRBV7-2	TRBJ1-2	NA	TGTGCCAGCAGCTTAGCGGGTATCGCGAAGGGCTACACCTTC	CASSLAGIAKGYTF
NA	TRBV28	TRBJ1-4	NA	TGTGCCACCCAGGGAATTGGTGAAAAACTGTTTTTT	CATQGIGEKLFF
NA	TRBV19	TRBJ1-5	NA	TGTGCCAGTAGAAGGGCGGCTAGGGAAGAGCCCCAGCATTTT	CASRRAAREEPQHF
NA	TRBV9	TRBJ1-3	NA	TGTGCCAGCAGCGTAGCGGGAAGGGATGGGAACACCATATATTTT	CASSVAGRDGNTIYF
NA	TRBV27	TRBJ1-5	NA	TGTGCCAGCAGTTCCCCTGGGGAGCATCAGCCCCAGCATTTT	CASSSPGEHQPQHF
NA	TRBV7-2	TRBJ1-4	NA	TGTGCCAGCAGCTTAGACTACGTCGTGGATGAAAAACTGTTTTTT	CASSLDYVVDEKLFF
NA	TRBV5-1	TRBJ2-1	NA	TGCGCCAGCAGCTTAGCAGGGGCTTACAATGAGCAGTTCTTC	CASSLAGAYNEQFF
NA	TRBV2	TRBJ2-2	TRBD2	TGTGCCAGCAGACTAGCGGGAGAGGAGCTGTTTTTT	CASRLAGEELFF
NA	TRBV6-5	TRBJ2-7	TRBD2	TGTGCCAGCAGTTACTCCCGGGAGGTATCCTACGAGCAGTACTTC	CASSYSREVSYEQYF
once	TRBV11-3	TRBJ1-1	NA	TGTGCCAGCAGCTTAGGGGTCCCCAGGGCGGCGGACACTGAAGCTTTCTTT	CASSLGVPRAADTEAFF
NA	TRBV5-1	TRBJ1-2	NA	TGCGCCAGCAGCTTTACGGACGTTGGCTACACCTTC	CASSFTDVGYTF
NA	TRBV7-9	TRBJ2-1	TRBD1	TGTGCCAGCAGCTTAGCCCGGACAGGGCTTGACGATGAGCAGTTCTTC	CASSLARTGLDDEQFF
few	TRBV5-4	TRBJ2-5	TRBD2	TGTGCCAGCAGCGGACTCGGGGGGGTAGAGACCCAGTACTTC	CASSGLGGVETQYF
NA	TRBV5-5	TRBJ1-4	NA	TGTGCCAGCAGAACAGACATTAATGAAAAACTGTTTTTT	CASRTDINEKLFF
NA	TRBV7-9	TRBJ1-1	TRBD1	TGTGCCAGCAGAGGACAGGCGAACACTGAAGCTTTCTTT	CASRGQANTEAFF
NA	TRBV7-7	TRBJ2-5	TRBD2	TGTGCCAGCAGCTACGGGGGGGCCAGTGGAGAGACCCAGTACTTC	CASSYGGASGETQYF
few	TRBV7-9	TRBJ2-3	TRBD2	TGTGCCAGCAGCTTAACGGGACTAGAGACTAGCACAGATACGCAGTATTTT	CASSLTGLETSTDTQYF
NA	TRBV11-3	TRBJ2-1	TRBD2	TGTGCCAGCAGCTTAGAGGGGACTAGCGTCGATGAGCAGTTCTTC	CASSLEGTSVDEQFF
NA	TRBV18	TRBJ2-7	NA	TGTGCCAGCTCACCTGTCTCCTACGAGCAGTACTTC	CASSPVSYEQYF
NA	TRBV28	TRBJ2-7	TRBD1	TGTGCCAGCACCGGACAGGGTACTTACGAGCAGTACTTC	CASTGQGTYEQYF
NA	TRBV6-6	TRBJ2-1	NA	TGTGCCAGCAGTCAAAACGTGTTAGCTTTGAATGAGCAGTTCTTC	CASSQNVLALNEQFF
once	TRBV13	TRBJ2-3	NA	TGTGCCAGCAGCTTATCGTCAGATACGCAGTATTTT	CASSLSSDTQYF
NA	TRBV4-2	TRBJ2-3	NA	TGTGCCAGCAGACCCGATTTTTGGGCTGTTGATACGCAGTATTTT	CASRPDFWAVDTQYF
NA	TRBV30	TRBJ2-3	TRBD1	TGTGCCTGGGCCCGGGACAGTCGATTTAGCACAGATACGCAGTATTTT	CAWARDSRFSTDTQYF
NA	TRBV29-1	TRBJ2-7	NA	TGCAGCGTTGACGACGCCTTGGACGAGCAGTACTTC	CSVDDALDEQYF
NA	TRBV5-1	TRBJ2-3	TRBD2	TGCGCCAGCAGCTTGGAAGGTAGCGGGGTGGGCACAGATACGCAGTATTTT	CASSLEGSGVGTDTQYF
NA	TRBV15	TRBJ2-5	NA	TGTGCCACCAGCAGAGATGTCGGCAGTCAAGAGACCCAGTACTTC	CATSRDVGSQETQYF
NA	TRBV7-3	TRBJ2-3	TRBD2	TGTGCCAGCAGCCGTACTAGCGGGGGGGCCCCGGGCACAGATACGCAGTATTTT	CASSRTSGGAPGTDTQYF
NA	TRBV18	TRBJ2-7	NA	TGTGCCAGCTCACTCCCGGGTACCTACGAGCAGTACTTC	CASSLPGTYEQYF
NA	TRBV7-2	TRBJ2-2	TRBD1	TGTGCCAGCAGACAGGGGACCACCGGGGAGCTGTTTTTT	CASRQGTTGELFF
NA	TRBV28	TRBJ1-1	NA	TGTGCCAGCAGCACCGGGAACACTGAAGCTTTCTTT	CASSTGNTEAFF
once	TRBV27	TRBJ1-3	TRBD1	TGTGCCAGCAGTAAAGGGACAGGGGCGAACACCATATATTTT	CASSKGTGANTIYF
NA	TRBV27	TRBJ1-2	TRBD1	TGTGCCAGCAGAGGGACAGTAAACTATGGCTACACCTTC	CASRGTVNYGYTF
NA	TRBV6-5	TRBJ1-2	NA	TGTGCCAGCAACAAACAGGGACGTGGCTACACCTTC	CASNKQGRGYTF
NA	TRBV2	TRBJ1-5	NA	TGTGCCAGCAGTTCGCGGGATTATCAGCCCCAGCATTTT	CASSSRDYQPQHF
NA	TRBV18	TRBJ1-6	NA	TGTGCCAGCTCGCTGGACAGTCCTAGCTCCTATAATTCACCCCTCCACTTT	CASSLDSPSSYNSPLHF
once	TRBV11-3	TRBJ2-1	NA	TGTGCCAGCAGCTTAGGAGGTTACAATGAGCAGTTCTTC	CASSLGGYNEQFF
NA	TRBV5-4	TRBJ2-7	TRBD2	TGTGCCAGCAGCTTGGGTTTGTCTAGCGGTTCCTACGAGCAGTACTTC	CASSLGLSSGSYEQYF
NA	TRBV19	TRBJ2-2	TRBD2	TGTGCCAGTCGGGAAGCGGGAATGAACACCGGGGAGCTGTTTTTT	CASREAGMNTGELFF
NA	TRBV4-2	TRBJ2-7	NA	TGTGCCAGCAGCCCGTCCTATGGCCTCTCCTACGAGCAGTACTTC	CASSPSYGLSYEQYF
NA	TRBV10-3	TRBJ1-4	NA	TGTGCCATCGGAGGATCGTGGCAGCGGAATGAAAAACTGTTTTTT	CAIGGSWQRNEKLFF
NA	TRBV2	TRBJ2-3	NA	TGTGCCAGCAGTGACGGGGGAGCAGATACGCAGTATTTT	CASSDGGADTQYF
NA	TRBV10-3	TRBJ2-7	NA	TGTGCCATCAGTGACCAGGGCTACGAGCAGTACTTC	CAISDQGYEQYF
NA	TRBV19	TRBJ2-2	NA	TGTGCCACCAAGGACAGACCGAACACCGGGGAGCTGTTTTTT	CATKDRPNTGELFF
NA	TRBV6-5	TRBJ2-7	TRBD1	TGTGCCAGCAGTTATGACAGGGGCTACGAGCAGTACTTC	CASSYDRGYEQYF
NA	TRBV5-6	TRBJ1-1	NA	TGTGCCAGCAGCGTCGACAGAGTGAACACTGAAGCTTTCTTT	CASSVDRVNTEAFF
NA	TRBV5-1	TRBJ2-3	TRBD1	TGCGCCAGCAGCTTCCGAACAGGGGGCGAGGCGCAGTATTTT	CASSFRTGGEAQYF
NA	TRBV19	TRBJ2-5	TRBD1	TGTGCCAGTAGTACCTGGGACAGAGAAGAGACCCAGTACTTC	CASSTWDREETQYF